Given below is one T cell receptor (beta chain) in context. Its antigen is currently unknown. The data were taken from a study of shared clonotypes between healthy human individuals. General study findings and limits: Between a handful of donors, naive CD4 clonotypes were shared at a level of about 5%.

The naive CD8 subset, CD45RO-negative cells positively selected for CCR7, excluded terminally differentiated effector memory CD45RA+ cells. This CDR3 has 14 residues. Trimming pared 5 bases from V and 1 base from J, leaving 11 bases between. In germline, CDR1 is MNHEY, CDR2 SMNVEV (reference sequence). Across several immunoSEQ plates, the genomic DNA of each subset was split evenly. Each replicate PCR on the sorted subsets used 200 to 250 ng DNA (roughly 32,000 T cell genomes). Some clones are missing from TCRdb's copy, which holds only in-frame ones; the method was immunoSEQ multiplex PCR. The table lists hundreds of thousands of clones, 80% to 95% of them singletons.

Source material: naive CD8+ T cells sorted from blood. This TCR came from a man aged 25-45 years in good health. The rearrangement joins TRBV27 to TRBJ1-1, with TRBD1 as a possible D gene (6 bases). In DNA form, the CDR3 reads TGTGCCAGCAGTCTACAGGGTACGAACACTGAAGCTTTCTTT. It encodes CASSLQGTNTEAFF.